This T cell receptor beta chain originates from a study of cytomegalovirus exposure and HLA in healthy donors. 13 Jbeta primers and 60 Vbeta primers were used for the PCR. Sequencing used immunoSEQ multiplex PCR; TCRdb keeps in-frame clones, though not all of them. Of around 140,000 clones in the sample, roughly 8.8% were seen once. General observations from the study: The majority of TCR sequences were rare, yet some public TCRs appeared in many donors.

The CDR3 has 15 residues. Germline V gives CDR1 LGHNA, CDR2 YNFKEQ. V trimming: 0 bases; J trimming: 4 bases; junction bases outside the gene matches: 5. This clone was seen more than once but under ten times. Its matching antigen is unknown. Sequenced sample: PBMCs. This chain joins TRBV4-2 and TRBJ1-2; TRBD1 matches 7 bases. The clonotype originates from a woman between 40 and 50 years old in good health and CMV-seropositive. CDR3 region: CASSQEQGSGYGYTF. The CDR3 DNA reads as TGTGCCAGCAGCCAAGAACAGGGGAGTGGCTATGGCTACACCTTC.